This TCR beta chain was recorded in a study of neurological immune-mediated disorders. Broader study findings: The greatest TCR clonal expansion appeared in HTLV-1-associated myelopathy and the smallest, falling below healthy controls, in multiple sclerosis.

Synthesis of cDNA was accomplished via 5'RACE employing 10-nucleotide random UMIs. TCRdb used MiXCR to reprocess the 5' RACE reads, holding one entry per CDR3 protein. The sample lists more than 70,000 distinct CDR3 sequences; approximately 17% were seen once. To note about this clonotype: What it binds is unknown. This may be a read error: a much more frequent sequence differs by one nucleotide.

In Maryland, USA, blood bank volunteers were the healthy controls. From germline, CDR1 is SGHTA and CDR2 FQGNSA. The CDR3 totals 13 residues. The TCR was taken from a middle-aged woman in good health. The sample comprised PBMCs. The chain is built from TRBV7-2 and TRBJ2-1; no clear D gene. This CDR3 is CVSSLDNYNEQFF. CDR3 DNA: TGTGTCAGCAGCCTCGACAATTACAATGAGCAGTTCTTC.